This TCR beta chain was obtained from a study of T cells after yellow fever vaccination. A few counts support this clonotype. Its antigen is as yet unknown. The study's findings and limits: From the bulk population, abundant clonotypes could contaminate and appear within FACS-sorted repertoires. Post-booster repertoires contained most primary-vaccination clones again (about 95% CD4, about 88% CD8).

The CDR3 has 15 residues. CDR1 is DFQATT, CDR2 SNEGSKA, per germline (reference sequence). The V end was cut by 5 bases, the J end by 4 bases, with 19 bases between. TCRdb re-analysed the 5' RACE reads in MiXCR, keeping a single row per CDR3 protein. This table holds about 630,000 distinct CDR3 sequences, approximately 13% found once. The source was PBMCs, collected on the day of the yellow fever booster vaccination. This clonotype was sampled from a man in his thirties or forties who received the YFV17D yellow fever vaccine. The rearrangement links TRBV20-1 to TRBJ2-3, with D possibly TRBD2 on 6 matching bases. Here the CDR3 DNA reads TGCAGTGCTGCCAGGAGGGAGGCCCGTTCAGATACGCAGTATTTT. Translating gives CSAARREARSDTQYF.